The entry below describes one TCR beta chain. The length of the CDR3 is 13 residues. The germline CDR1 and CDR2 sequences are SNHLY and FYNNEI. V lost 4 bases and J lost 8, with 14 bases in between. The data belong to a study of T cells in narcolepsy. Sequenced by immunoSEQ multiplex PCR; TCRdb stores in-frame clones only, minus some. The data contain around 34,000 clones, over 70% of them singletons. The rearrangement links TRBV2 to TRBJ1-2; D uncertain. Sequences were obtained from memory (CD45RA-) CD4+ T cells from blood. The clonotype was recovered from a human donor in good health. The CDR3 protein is CASSAGRILGYTF. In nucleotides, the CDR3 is TGTGCCAGCAGTGCCGGCCGGATTCTAGGCTACACCTTC.